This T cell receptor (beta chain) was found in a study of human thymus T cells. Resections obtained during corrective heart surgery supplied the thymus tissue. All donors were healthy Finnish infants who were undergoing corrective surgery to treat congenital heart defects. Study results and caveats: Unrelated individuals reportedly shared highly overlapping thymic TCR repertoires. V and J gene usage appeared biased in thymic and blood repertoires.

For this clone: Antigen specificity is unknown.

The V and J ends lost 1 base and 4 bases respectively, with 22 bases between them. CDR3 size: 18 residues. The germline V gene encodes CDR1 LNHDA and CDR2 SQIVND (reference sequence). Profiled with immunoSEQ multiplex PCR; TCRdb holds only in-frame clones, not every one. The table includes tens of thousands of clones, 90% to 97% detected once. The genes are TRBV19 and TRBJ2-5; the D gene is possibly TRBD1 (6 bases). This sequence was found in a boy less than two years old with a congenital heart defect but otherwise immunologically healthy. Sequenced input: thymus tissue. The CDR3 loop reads CASSIGSDDFGGPETQYF. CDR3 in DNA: TGTGCCAGTAGTATAGGCTCAGACGATTTTGGGGGCCCAGAGACCCAGTACTTC.